Given below is one TCR beta chain in context. Its specificity is unknown. V shed 3 bases and J 2 bases; nucleotides not matched to a gene: 2. The CDR3 loop spans 15 amino acids. From germline, CDR1 is MNHEY and CDR2 SVGAGI. This sample stems from a study of T cell repertoires in cytomegalovirus infection. TCRdb ran MiXCR on the reads and lists one entry per CDR3 protein. The sample has some 480,000 distinct CDR3 sequences; 30% to 35% are singletons. J is TRBJ2-7 and V is TRBV6-5, with TRBD2 matching over 12 bases. The sequence was collected from a human donor in good health (CMV status not recorded). Some clones in this sample may be carry-over from other donors' samples. Specimen: cultured PBMCs, collected from culture after CMV antigen stimulation. The CDR3 reads CASSYSSGRAYEQYF. The CDR3 DNA follows: TGTGCCAGCAGTTATTCTAGCGGGAGGGCCTACGAGCAGTACTTC.